This TCR beta chain was identified during a study of shared T cell receptors in the human thymus. The V gene end was trimmed by 7 bases and the J gene end by 5 bases; junction bases not matched to a gene: 6. Germline values: CDR1 MNHEY, CDR2 SMNVEV (reference sequence). The CDR3 is 14 residues long. Using immunoSEQ multiplex PCR, the repertoire was profiled, and TCRdb retains in-frame clones only, with some absent. This sample has fewer than 700,000 clones, with 88% found just once. The data were also submitted as part of a second study, on human thymus T cells. In that study: Seemingly biased V and J gene usage marked thymic and blood repertoires. Related work found strong thymic repertoire overlap between unrelated individuals.

The chain carries TRBV27 and TRBJ2-1, with 9 bases fitting TRBD1. Material for sequencing was thymocytes. The source is a boy in the first two years of life with a congenital heart defect. DNA for the CDR3: TGTGCCAGCACCTGGGACAGGGTTAACAATGAGCAGTTCTTC. Its protein product is CASTWDRVNNEQFF.